This TCR beta chain derives from a study of monozygotic twins with inflammatory bowel disease. General observations from the study: Clonotype sharing was lower in IBD patients than healthy twins, most markedly with disease activity.

Skipping T cell sorting, the study isolated total RNA directly from whole blood. The CDR3 totals 15 residues. Germline loops: CDR1 SGHKS, CDR2 YYEKEE (reference sequence). Points on this clonotype: Its antigen is still unknown.

Each of TCRalpha and TCRbeta cDNA went through two nested PCRs, lasting 16 and 9 cycles. Each CDR3 protein gets one entry in TCRdb, which reprocessed the 5' RACE reads and gives no DNA. The ten top clones account for 2% to 2.5%, within a sample of roughly 330,000 distinct CDR3 sequences. This receptor was taken from a human donor with ulcerative colitis or Crohn's disease, or a healthy co-twin of an affected twin (not recorded which). Sequencing was performed on blood. The rearrangement joins TRBV5-5 to TRBJ1-4; absent DNA, TCRdb's TRBD1 call cannot be checked. The chain's CDR3 is CASSLGTGAPGKLFF.